The clone carrying this TCR beta chain was found a few times. Germline V gene lookup returns CDR1 SGHRS and CDR2 YFSETQ. This CDR3 contains 15 residues. V was clipped by 1 base and J by 5 bases, with 13 bases between them. This record comes from a study of blood T cells in healthy people across ages. Using a J-beta primer mix together with a sample-barcoded 5' primer, a second PCR was run for roughly 7 to 12 cycles. TCRdb recomputed calls from the 5' RACE reads with MiXCR, one row per CDR3 protein. The repertoire holds 550,000 to 800,000 distinct CDR3 sequences, 20% to 25% seen once, with around 3.4% in the top ten.

The chain links TRBV5-1 to TRBJ2-1; D remains unclear. The sample was blood. The source of this sequence is a man between 65 and 80 years old in good health. The CDR3 sequence is CASSLTGSPHNEQFF. CDR3 DNA: TGCGCCAGCAGCTTGACGGGCAGCCCCCACAATGAGCAGTTCTTC. The entire variable domain, with the rest obtained from reference TRBV5-1 and TRBJ2-1, is as follows: KAGVTQTPRYLIKTRGQQVTLSCSPISGHRSVSWYQQTPGQGLQFLFEYFSETQRNKGNFPGRFSGRQFSNSRSEMNVSTLELGDSALYLCASSLTGSPHNEQFFGPGTRLTVL.